Listed below are T cell receptor beta chains from one sample, sequenced in a study of blood T cells in healthy people across ages. TCRdb fed the 5' RACE reads into MiXCR, producing one record per CDR3 protein. The table has roughly 1 million distinct CDR3 sequences, under 30% seen once. The same specimen was also included in a second study, on T cells of mothers and their children.

Material: blood. These receptors all come from a girl aged 2 to 10 in good health. CDR3s leave out the opening cysteine and the closing phenylalanine or tryptophan.

j_gene: TRBJ2-1; v_gene: TRBV24-1; CDR3aa: ATSDRMTDHSVSGEQF
j_gene: NA; v_gene: TRBV5-1; CDR3aa: ASSQPQLAGVYNEQF
j_gene: TRBJ2-7; v_gene: TRBV5-1; CDR3aa: ASSLGKANEQY
j_gene: TRBJ1-5; v_gene: TRBV2; CDR3aa: ASSEWDSNQPQH
j_gene: TRBJ2-7; v_gene: TRBV20-1; CDR3aa: SARDLQGPYEQY
j_gene: TRBJ2-3; v_gene: TRBV6-5; CDR3aa: ASSNSSTDTQY
j_gene: TRBJ2-1; v_gene: TRBV27; CDR3aa: ASSSLLTRYEQF
j_gene: TRBJ2-1; v_gene: TRBV29-1; CDR3aa: SVLRNEQF
j_gene: TRBJ2-7; v_gene: TRBV29-1; CDR3aa: SVEDRLYEQH
j_gene: TRBJ2-5; v_gene: TRBV6-1; CDR3aa: AGGYLQGEETQY
j_gene: TRBJ1-2; v_gene: TRBV7-8; CDR3aa: ASSLDGQGEGYT
j_gene: TRBJ2-3; v_gene: TRBV5-1; CDR3aa: ASSIKALAGRTDTQY
j_gene: TRBJ1-4; v_gene: TRBV20-1; CDR3aa: SARVSGAVTNEKLF
j_gene: TRBJ2-5; v_gene: TRBV7-9; CDR3aa: ASSLAGQGLRETQY
j_gene: TRBJ2-1; v_gene: TRBV10-3; CDR3aa: AFGREGNNEQF
j_gene: TRBJ2-1; v_gene: TRBV6-1; CDR3aa: ATVGGHEQF
j_gene: TRBJ2-5; v_gene: TRBV6-1; CDR3aa: ATLNGPLQETQY
j_gene: TRBJ1-5; v_gene: TRBV7-2; CDR3aa: ASSLTGQHNQPQH
j_gene: TRBJ1-2; v_gene: TRBV12-3/TRBV12-4; CDR3aa: ASSLTLGVRTNYGYT
j_gene: TRBJ2-6; v_gene: TRBV5-1; CDR3aa: ASSTWGDVGSGANVLT
j_gene: TRBJ2-6; v_gene: TRBV4-3; CDR3aa: ASSQDMLGGDTSGANVLT
j_gene: TRBJ1-5; v_gene: TRBV5-6; CDR3aa: ASSLHSNQPQH
j_gene: TRBJ2-7; v_gene: TRBV7-6; CDR3aa: ASSPIQQDHEQY
j_gene: TRBJ2-2; v_gene: TRBV7-9; CDR3aa: ASSWGEGNTGELF
j_gene: TRBJ1-2; v_gene: TRBV7-2; CDR3aa: ASSLAPGDVYT
j_gene: TRBJ2-5; v_gene: TRBV5-1; CDR3aa: ASSFGRSPPQETQY
j_gene: TRBJ2-1; v_gene: TRBV2; CDR3aa: ASSEALLGSRDEQF
j_gene: TRBJ1-2; v_gene: TRBV5-1; CDR3aa: ASSLEGRYGYT
j_gene: TRBJ2-5; v_gene: TRBV5-1; CDR3aa: ASSFTGQRETQY
j_gene: TRBJ1-4; v_gene: TRBV12-3/TRBV12-4; CDR3aa: ASSLTAFNEKLF
j_gene: TRBJ2-7; v_gene: TRBV29-1; CDR3aa: SVLEGYEQY
j_gene: TRBJ2-5; v_gene: TRBV11-2; CDR3aa: ASSLDRFSGAQETQY
j_gene: TRBJ2-6; v_gene: TRBV28; CDR3aa: ASSLRVRASGANVLT
j_gene: TRBJ2-5; v_gene: TRBV12-3/TRBV12-4; CDR3aa: ASILSGGAWTQY
j_gene: TRBJ2-1; v_gene: TRBV5-1; CDR3aa: ASNLSSGFNEQF
j_gene: TRBJ2-1; v_gene: TRBV23-1; CDR3aa: ASSQSRRGDNNEQF
j_gene: TRBJ1-1; v_gene: TRBV29-1; CDR3aa: SVLGMNTEAF
j_gene: NA; v_gene: TRBV28; CDR3aa: ASSSGLRAYEQY
j_gene: TRBJ2-3; v_gene: TRBV9; CDR3aa: ASSVGGSITDAQY
j_gene: TRBJ2-7; v_gene: TRBV12-3/TRBV12-4; CDR3aa: ASSFGSGTADEQY
j_gene: TRBJ2-3; v_gene: TRBV20-1; CDR3aa: SARDISDTDTQY
j_gene: TRBJ2-7; v_gene: TRBV11-2; CDR3aa: ASSKGTASYEQY
j_gene: TRBJ1-5; v_gene: TRBV20-1; CDR3aa: SAREEGGQPQH
j_gene: TRBJ2-2; v_gene: TRBV5-1; CDR3aa: ASSFRRGVLEELF